A selection of T cell receptor beta chains follows, all from one sample in a study of blood T cell repertoires in COVID-19. Measured with immunoSEQ multiplex PCR; TCRdb has only the in-frame clones, and not every one. The sample carries approximately 530,000 clones, around nine tenths recorded once. The sequencing sample was made of peripheral blood. The receptors stem from a woman between 45 and 60 years old with COVID-19, enrolled during active disease. CDR3s include the opening cysteine and the closing phenylalanine or tryptophan. The D gene is left open where the match is weak. Where a row states a size, it is once, few, many or the class of an expanded clone; other rows omit it.

>TRBV6-5|NA|TRBD1|TRBJ2-2
TGTGCCAGCAGCCGGGACAGGGTGGCCGGGGAGCTGTTTTTT
CASSRDRVAGELFF
>TRBV21-1|NA|NA|TRBJ1-5
TGTGCCAGCAGCACGACGACAGGGGCCAATCAGCCCCAGCATTTT
CASSTTTGANQPQHF
>TRBV7-3|NA|NA|TRBJ1-1
TGTGCCAGCAGCTTATACAGGAACACTGAAGCTTTCTTT
CASSLYRNTEAFF
>TRBV5-6|once|NA|TRBJ2-3
TGTGCCAGCAGCTCGACTCCTACAAACACAGATACGCAGTATTTT
CASSSTPTNTDTQYF
>TRBV4-1|NA|NA|TRBJ2-1
TGCGCCAGCAGCACCCAGCGGGCGCCAAGCTCCTACAATGAGCAGTTCTTC
CASSTQRAPSSYNEQFF
>TRBV18|NA|NA|TRBJ2-1
TGTGCCAGCTCACCAAGAGATCCAGGGTGGTCCTACAATGAGCAGTTCTTC
CASSPRDPGWSYNEQFF
>TRBV30|NA|NA|TRBJ2-5
TGTGCCTGGAGCGGTCTGGGGCGGGGCCATCGCGGGACCCAGTACTTC
CAWSGLGRGHRGTQYF
>TRBV5-6|NA|NA|TRBJ1-2
TGTGCCAGCAGCTTGAGGGACTGGAAGTTTAGTGGCTACACCTTC
CASSLRDWKFSGYTF
>TRBV30|NA|NA|TRBJ2-7
TGTGCCTGGAGCCCAGGGCGAAAGGACGAGCAGTACTTC
CAWSPGRKDEQYF
>TRBV24-1|NA|TRBD2|TRBJ2-1
TGTGCCGTTGGTGGAGCGGGGGGCCTCTACAATGAGCAGTTCTTC
CAVGGAGGLYNEQFF
>TRBV6-4|NA|NA|TRBJ1-5
TGTGCCAGCAGTGACCCCCGGACTGGCGGTTCTAGCAATCAGCCCCAGCATTTT
CASSDPRTGGSSNQPQHF